Sequencing of this TCR beta chain was carried out in a study of T cell responses to AZD1222 COVID-19 vaccine. The CDR3 covers 11 residues. The V end lost 3 bases, the J end lost 9 bases, and 6 bases lay between the germline ends. CDR1 and CDR2 (germline): SNHLY, FYNNEI. Assay used: immunoSEQ multiplex PCR; TCRdb lists only in-frame clones, some missing. The table has about 120,000 clones, 90% seen once. Sequencing was performed on peripheral blood, taken 28 days after the second dose of the MenACWY control vaccine. The receptor was isolated from an adult who received the MenACWY meningococcal vaccine as a control. This rearrangement joins TRBV2 to TRBJ2-1, with no clear D. CDR3 sequence reads: CASSDRTEQFF. The CDR3 region has the DNA TGTGCCAGCAGTGACCGAACTGAGCAGTTCTTC. Variable domain in full (rest from reference TRBV2 and TRBJ2-1): EPEVTQTPSHQVTQMGQEVILRCVPISNHLYFYWYRQILGQKVEFLVSFYNNEISEKSEIFDDQFSVERPDGSNFTLKIRSTKLEDSAMYFCASSDRTEQFFGPGTRLTVL.